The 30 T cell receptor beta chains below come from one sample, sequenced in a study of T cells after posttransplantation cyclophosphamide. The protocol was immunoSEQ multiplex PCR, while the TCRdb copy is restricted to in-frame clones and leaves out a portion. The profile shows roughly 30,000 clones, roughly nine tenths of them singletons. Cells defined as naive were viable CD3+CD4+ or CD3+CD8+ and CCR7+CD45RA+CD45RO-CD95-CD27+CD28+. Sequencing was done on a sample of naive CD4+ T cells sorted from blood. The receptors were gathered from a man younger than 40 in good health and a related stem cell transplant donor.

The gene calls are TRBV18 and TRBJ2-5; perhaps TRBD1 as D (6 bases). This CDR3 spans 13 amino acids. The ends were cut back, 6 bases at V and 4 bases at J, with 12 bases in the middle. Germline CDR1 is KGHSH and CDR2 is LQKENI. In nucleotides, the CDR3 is TGTGCCAGCTCGCCAACAGGGCTAGAGACCCAGTACTTC. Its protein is CASSPTGLETQYF.

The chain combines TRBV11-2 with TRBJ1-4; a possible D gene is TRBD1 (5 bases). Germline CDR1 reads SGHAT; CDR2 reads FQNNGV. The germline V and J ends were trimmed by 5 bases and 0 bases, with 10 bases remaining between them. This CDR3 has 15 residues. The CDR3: CASSPLGATNEKLFF. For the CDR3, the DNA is TGTGCCAGCAGCCCCCTAGGGGCAACTAATGAAAAACTGTTTTTT.

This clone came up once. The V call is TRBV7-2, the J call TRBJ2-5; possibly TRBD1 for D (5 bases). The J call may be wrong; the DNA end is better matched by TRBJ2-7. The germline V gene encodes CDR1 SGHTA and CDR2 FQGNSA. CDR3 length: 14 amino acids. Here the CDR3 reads CASSPRREAYEQYF. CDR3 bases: TGTGCCAGCAGCCCCCGCAGGGAAGCCTACGAGCAGTACTTC.

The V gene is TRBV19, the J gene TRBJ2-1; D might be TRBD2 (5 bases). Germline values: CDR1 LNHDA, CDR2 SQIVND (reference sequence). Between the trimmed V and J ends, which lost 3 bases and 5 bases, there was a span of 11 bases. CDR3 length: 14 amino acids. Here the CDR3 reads CASSIYRGNNEQFF. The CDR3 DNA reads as TGTGCCAGTAGTATTTATAGAGGGAACAATGAGCAGTTCTTC. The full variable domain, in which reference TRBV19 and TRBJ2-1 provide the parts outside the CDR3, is DGGITQSPKYLFRKEGQNVTLSCEQNLNHDAMYWYRQDPGQGLRLIYYSQIVNDFQKGDIAEGYSVSREKKESFPLTVTSAQKNPTAFYLCASSIYRGNNEQFFGPGTRLTVL.

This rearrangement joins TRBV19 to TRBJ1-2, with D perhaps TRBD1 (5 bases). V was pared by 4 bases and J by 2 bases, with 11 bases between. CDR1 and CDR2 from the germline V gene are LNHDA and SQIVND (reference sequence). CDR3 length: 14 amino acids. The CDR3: CASSSPGGNYGYTF. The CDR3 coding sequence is TGTGCCAGTAGTAGCCCGGGGGGGAACTATGGCTACACCTTC. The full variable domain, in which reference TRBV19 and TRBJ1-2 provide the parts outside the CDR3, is DGGITQSPKYLFRKEGQNVTLSCEQNLNHDAMYWYRQDPGQGLRLIYYSQIVNDFQKGDIAEGYSVSREKKESFPLTVTSAQKNPTAFYLCASSSPGGNYGYTFGSGTRLTVV.

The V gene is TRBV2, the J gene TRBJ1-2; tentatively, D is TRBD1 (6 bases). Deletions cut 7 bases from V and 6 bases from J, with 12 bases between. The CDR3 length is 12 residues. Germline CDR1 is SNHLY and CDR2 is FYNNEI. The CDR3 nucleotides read TGTGCCAGCATAAAGGACAGCGATGGCTACACCTTC. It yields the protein CASIKDSDGYTF.

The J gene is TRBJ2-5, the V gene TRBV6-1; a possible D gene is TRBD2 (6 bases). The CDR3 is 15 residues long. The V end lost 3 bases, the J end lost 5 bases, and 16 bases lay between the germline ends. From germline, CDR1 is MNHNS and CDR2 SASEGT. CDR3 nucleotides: TGTGCCAGCAGTGAGTCTTGGGGAGGATACGAGACCCAGTACTTC. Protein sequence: CASSESWGGYETQYF.

CDR3 in DNA: TGTGCCAGCAGCCTACAGGGTGGGGGTGAAAAACTGTTTTTT. This encodes CASSLQGGGEKLFF. The V gene is TRBV5-4, the J gene TRBJ1-4; D might be TRBD1 (6 bases). With 4 bases removed from V and 7 bases from J, the gap between germline ends came to 14 bases. The CDR3 consists of 14 residues. CDR1 and CDR2 (germline): SGHNT, YYREEE (reference sequence). Supplemented by reference TRBV5-4 and TRBJ1-4, the full variable domain reads ETGVTQSPTHLIKTRGQQVTLRCSSQSGHNTVSWYQQALGQGPQFIFQYYREEENGRGNFPPRFSGLQFPNYSSELNVNALELDDSALYLCASSLQGGGEKLFFGSGTQLSVL.

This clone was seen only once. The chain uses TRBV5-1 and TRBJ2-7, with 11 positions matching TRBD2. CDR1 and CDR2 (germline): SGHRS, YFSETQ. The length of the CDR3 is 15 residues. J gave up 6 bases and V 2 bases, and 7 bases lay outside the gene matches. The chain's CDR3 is CASSFGSGGAVEQYF. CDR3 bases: TGCGCCAGCAGCTTCGGTAGCGGGGGGGCGGTCGAGCAGTACTTC.

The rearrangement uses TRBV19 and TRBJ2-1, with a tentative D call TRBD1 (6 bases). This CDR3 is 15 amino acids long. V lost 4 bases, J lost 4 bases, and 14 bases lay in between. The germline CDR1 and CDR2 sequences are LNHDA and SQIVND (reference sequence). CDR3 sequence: CASSTTGTSYNEQFF. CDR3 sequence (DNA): TGTGCCAGTAGTACGACCGGGACATCGTACAATGAGCAGTTCTTC.

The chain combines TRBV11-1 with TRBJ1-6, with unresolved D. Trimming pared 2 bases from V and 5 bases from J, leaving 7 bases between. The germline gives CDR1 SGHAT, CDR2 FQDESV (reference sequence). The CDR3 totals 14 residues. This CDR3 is CASSLRKNNSPLHF. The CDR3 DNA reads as TGTGCCAGCAGCTTACGTAAAAATAATTCACCCCTCCACTTT.

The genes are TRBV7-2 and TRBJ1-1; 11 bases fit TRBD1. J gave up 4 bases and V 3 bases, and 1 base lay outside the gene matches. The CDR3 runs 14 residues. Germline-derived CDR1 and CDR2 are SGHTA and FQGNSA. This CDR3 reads CASSFGTGGTEAFF. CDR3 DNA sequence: TGTGCCAGCAGCTTTGGGACAGGGGGCACTGAAGCTTTCTTT. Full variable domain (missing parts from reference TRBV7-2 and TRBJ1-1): GAGVSQSPSNKVTEKGKDVELRCDPISGHTALYWYRQSLGQGLEFLIYFQGNSAPDKSGLPSDRFSAERTGGSVSTLTIQRTQQEDSAVYLCASSFGTGGTEAFFGQGTRLTVV.

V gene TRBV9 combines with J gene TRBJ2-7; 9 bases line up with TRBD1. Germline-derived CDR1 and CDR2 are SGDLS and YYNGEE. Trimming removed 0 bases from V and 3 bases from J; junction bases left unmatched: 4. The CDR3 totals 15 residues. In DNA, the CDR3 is TGTGCCAGCAGCGTAGCGGGGGGACAGGGCTACGAGCAGTACTTC. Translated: CASSVAGGQGYEQYF.

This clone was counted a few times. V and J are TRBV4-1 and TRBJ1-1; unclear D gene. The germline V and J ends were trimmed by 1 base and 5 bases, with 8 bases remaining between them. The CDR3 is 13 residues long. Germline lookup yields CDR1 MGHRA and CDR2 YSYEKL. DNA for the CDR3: TGCGCCAGCAGCCAAGTGAGTTGGACTGAAGCTTTCTTT. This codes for CASSQVSWTEAFF.

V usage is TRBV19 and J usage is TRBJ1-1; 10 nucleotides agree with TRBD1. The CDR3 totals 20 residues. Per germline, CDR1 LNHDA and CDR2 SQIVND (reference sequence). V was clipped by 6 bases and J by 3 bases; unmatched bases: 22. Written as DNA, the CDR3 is TGTGCCAGTAGAGGGGACAGGGGATCCTCCTCTGGCTCTAGGGACACTGAAGCTTTCTTT. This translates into CASRGDRGSSSGSRDTEAFF.

CDR3 amino acids: CASSSTGAGELFF. The CDR3 DNA reads as TGTGCCAGTAGTAGCACGGGAGCCGGGGAGCTGTTTTTT. The rearrangement joins TRBV19 to TRBJ2-2; D perhaps matches TRBD2 (6 bases). V lost 4 bases, J lost 6 bases, and 9 bases lay in between. Germline V CDR1 and CDR2: LNHDA, SQIVND (reference sequence). The CDR3 consists of 13 residues. Combining the CDR3 with reference TRBV19 and TRBJ2-2 gives the whole variable domain DGGITQSPKYLFRKEGQNVTLSCEQNLNHDAMYWYRQDPGQGLRLIYYSQIVNDFQKGDIAEGYSVSREKKESFPLTVTSAQKNPTAFYLCASSSTGAGELFFGEGSRLTVL.

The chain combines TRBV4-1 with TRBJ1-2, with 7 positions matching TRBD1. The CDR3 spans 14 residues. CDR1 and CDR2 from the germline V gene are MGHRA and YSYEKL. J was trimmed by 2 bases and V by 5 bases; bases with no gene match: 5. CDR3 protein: CASSGQVGNYGYTF. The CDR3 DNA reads TGCGCCAGCAGCGGACAGGTGGGAAACTATGGCTACACCTTC.

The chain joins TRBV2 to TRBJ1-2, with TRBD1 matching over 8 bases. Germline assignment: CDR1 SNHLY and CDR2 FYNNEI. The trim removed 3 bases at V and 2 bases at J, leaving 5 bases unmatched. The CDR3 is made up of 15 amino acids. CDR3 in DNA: TGTGCCAGCAGTGACCCCGGGACAGGAAACTATGGCTACACCTTC. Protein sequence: CASSDPGTGNYGYTF.

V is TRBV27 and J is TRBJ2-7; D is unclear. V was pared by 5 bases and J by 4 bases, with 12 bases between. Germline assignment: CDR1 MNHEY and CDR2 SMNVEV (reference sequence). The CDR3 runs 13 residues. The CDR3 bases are TGTGCCAGCAGTGCGTCGGGTGGGTACGAGCAGTACTTC. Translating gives CASSASGGYEQYF.

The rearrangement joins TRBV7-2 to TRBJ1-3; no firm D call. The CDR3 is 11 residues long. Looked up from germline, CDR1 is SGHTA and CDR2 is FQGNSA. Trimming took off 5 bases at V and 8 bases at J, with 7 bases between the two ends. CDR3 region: CASSPRDTIYF. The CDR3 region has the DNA TGTGCCAGCAGCCCCCGGGACACCATATATTTT.

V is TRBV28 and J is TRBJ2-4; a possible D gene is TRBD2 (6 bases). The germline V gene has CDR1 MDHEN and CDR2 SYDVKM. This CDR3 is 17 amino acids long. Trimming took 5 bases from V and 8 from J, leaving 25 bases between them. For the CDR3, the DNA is TGTGCCAGCAGTGGGGCCAGCCTCACTCCCCGGGGGTACATTCAGTACTTC. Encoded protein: CASSGASLTPRGYIQYF.

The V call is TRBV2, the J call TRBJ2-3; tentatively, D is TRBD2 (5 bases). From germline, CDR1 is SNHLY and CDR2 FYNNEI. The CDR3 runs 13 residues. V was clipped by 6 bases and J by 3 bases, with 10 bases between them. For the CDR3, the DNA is TGTGCCAGCAGCCCAGCGGAGACAGATACGCAGTATTTT. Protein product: CASSPAETDTQYF.

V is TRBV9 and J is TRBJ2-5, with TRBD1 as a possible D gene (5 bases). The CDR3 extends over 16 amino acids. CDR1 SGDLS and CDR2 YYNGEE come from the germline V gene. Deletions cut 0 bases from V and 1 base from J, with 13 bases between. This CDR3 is CASSVATGLGQETQYF. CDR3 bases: TGTGCCAGCAGCGTAGCAACAGGCTTAGGCCAAGAGACCCAGTACTTC.

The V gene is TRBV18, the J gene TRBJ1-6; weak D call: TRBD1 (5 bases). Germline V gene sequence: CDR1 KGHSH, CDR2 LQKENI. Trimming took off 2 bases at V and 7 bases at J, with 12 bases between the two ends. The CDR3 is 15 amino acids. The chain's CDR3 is CASSPNPPGNSPLHF. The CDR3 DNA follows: TGTGCCAGCTCACCAAACCCCCCAGGGAATTCACCCCTCCACTTT.

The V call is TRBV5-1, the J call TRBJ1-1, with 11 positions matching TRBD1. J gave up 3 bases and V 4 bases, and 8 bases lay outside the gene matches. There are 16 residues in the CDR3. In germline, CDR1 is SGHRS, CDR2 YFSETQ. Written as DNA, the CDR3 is TGCGCCAGCAGCCTGGGACAGGGGGGCGATCACACTGAAGCTTTCTTT. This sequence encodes CASSLGQGGDHTEAFF.

DNA for the CDR3: TGTGCCAGTAGTATTAATTGGGACACTAATTCACCCCTCCACTTT. Protein: CASSINWDTNSPLHF. This chain joins TRBV19 and TRBJ1-6; a weak D match, TRBD1 (6 bases). The V gene's germline CDR1 is LNHDA and CDR2 SQIVND (reference sequence). The V end lost 3 bases, the J end lost 6 bases, and 12 bases lay between the germline ends. The CDR3 loop spans 15 amino acids.

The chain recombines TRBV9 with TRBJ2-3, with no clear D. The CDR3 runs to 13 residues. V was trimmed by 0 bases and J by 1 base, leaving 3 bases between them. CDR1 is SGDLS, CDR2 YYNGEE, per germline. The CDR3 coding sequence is TGTGCCAGCAGCGTAGCTGGCACAGATACGCAGTATTTT. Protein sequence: CASSVAGTDTQYF.

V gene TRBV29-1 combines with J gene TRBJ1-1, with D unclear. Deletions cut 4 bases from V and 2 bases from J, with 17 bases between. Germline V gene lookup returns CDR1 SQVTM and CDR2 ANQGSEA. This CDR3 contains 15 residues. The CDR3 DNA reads TGCAGCGTTGGGTCTGGGAGTGGGGTCAACACTGAAGCTTTCTTT. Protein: CSVGSGSGVNTEAFF.

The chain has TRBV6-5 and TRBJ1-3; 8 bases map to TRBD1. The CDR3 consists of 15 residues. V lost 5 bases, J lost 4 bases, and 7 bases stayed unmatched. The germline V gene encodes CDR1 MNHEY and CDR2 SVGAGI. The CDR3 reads CASSVGQGPGNTIYF. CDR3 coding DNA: TGTGCCAGCAGTGTAGGACAGGGTCCCGGAAACACCATATATTTT.

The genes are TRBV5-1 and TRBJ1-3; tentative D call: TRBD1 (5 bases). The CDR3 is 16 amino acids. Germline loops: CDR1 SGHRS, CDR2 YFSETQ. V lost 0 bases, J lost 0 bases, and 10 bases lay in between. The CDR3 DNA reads TGCGCCAGCAGCTTGGCGACAGCGAGCTCTGGAAACACCATATATTTT. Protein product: CASSLATASSGNTIYF.